This T cell receptor (beta chain) originates from a study of blood T cell repertoires in COVID-19. Clones were read by immunoSEQ multiplex PCR, and TCRdb kept only the in-frame ones, dropping some. The repertoire includes 300,000 to 350,000 clones, about nine tenths of them detected once, and 0.95% to 1.1% sits in the top ten. Trimming took 6 bases from V and 5 from J; bases not matched to a gene: 5. Germline CDR1 reads MNHEY; CDR2 reads SVGAGI. The CDR3 runs 14 residues. The chain couples TRBV6-5 to TRBJ2-1; TRBD2 agrees at 9 bases. The sample was PBMCs or T cells enriched from blood (not recorded which). The receptor comes from a woman in her thirties who had been exposed to COVID-19. CDR3 nucleotides: TGTGCCAGCAGGCGTTCTAGCGGGAACAATGAGCAGTTCTTC. Amino acids: CASRRSSGNNEQFF.